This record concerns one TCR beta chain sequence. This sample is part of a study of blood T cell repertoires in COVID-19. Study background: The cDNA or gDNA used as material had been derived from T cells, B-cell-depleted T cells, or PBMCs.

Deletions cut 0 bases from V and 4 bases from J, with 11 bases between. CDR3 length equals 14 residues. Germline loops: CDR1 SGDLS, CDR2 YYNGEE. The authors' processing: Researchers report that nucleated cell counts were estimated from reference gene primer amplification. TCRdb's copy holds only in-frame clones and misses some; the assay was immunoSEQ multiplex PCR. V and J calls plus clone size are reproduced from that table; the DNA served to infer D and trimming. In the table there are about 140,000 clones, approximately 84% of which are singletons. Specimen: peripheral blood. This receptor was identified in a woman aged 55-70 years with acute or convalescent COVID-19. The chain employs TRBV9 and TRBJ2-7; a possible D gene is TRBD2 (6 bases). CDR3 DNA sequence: TGTGCCAGCAGCGTAGGGGGAGGTCTGTACGAGCAGTACTTC. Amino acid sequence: CASSVGGGLYEQYF.